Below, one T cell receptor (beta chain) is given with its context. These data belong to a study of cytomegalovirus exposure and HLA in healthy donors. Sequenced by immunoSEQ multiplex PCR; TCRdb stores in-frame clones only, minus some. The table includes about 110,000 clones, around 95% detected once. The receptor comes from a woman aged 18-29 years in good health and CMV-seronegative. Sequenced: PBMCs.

The CDR3 nucleotides are TGTGCCAGCAGCCTAGGACAGGGGAGCTCCTACGAGCAGTACTTC. This sequence encodes CASSLGQGSSYEQYF. This sequence joins TRBV7-9 and TRBJ2-7; TRBD1 matches at 9 bases. The J segment lost 0 bases and the V segment lost 5 bases, leaving 5 bases of the junction unmatched. CDR1 and CDR2 (germline): SEHNR, FQNEAQ (reference sequence). The CDR3 is made up of 15 amino acids.